This paragraph covers one T cell receptor (beta chain) sequence. The data derive from a study of blood T cell repertoires in COVID-19. As for the study in general: Acute-phase and convalescent COVID-19 samples originated in the United States, Italy and Spain. T cells, B-cell-depleted T cells, or PBMCs supplied cDNA or gDNA.

In the authors' workflow: Reference gene primer amplification in the assay estimated nucleated cell counts. TCRdb keeps only in-frame clones here, not all; method: immunoSEQ multiplex PCR. Clone size and V and J calls were adopted from that table, with D and trimming inferred from the DNA. The sample includes about 210,000 clones, about 91% of them seen just once. The CDR3 has 15 amino acids. CDR1 and CDR2 (germline): MNHEY, SVGAGI. V shed 7 bases and J 6 bases; nucleotides not matched to a gene: 11. This sequence joins TRBV6-5 and TRBJ2-3, with TRBD1 matching 9 bases. The sequenced material came from peripheral blood. This TCR came from a man aged 18-30 years with active or convalescent COVID-19. CDR3 nucleotides: TGTGCCAGCAAGCTCGGGACAGGGTTTGGGGATACGCAGTATTTT. Amino acids: CASKLGTGFGDTQYF.